This T cell receptor (beta chain) was observed in a study of blood T cell repertoires in COVID-19. The overall study: There were acute and convalescent COVID-19 samples, and they came from the United States, Italy and Spain.

V was pared by 8 bases and J by 0 bases, with 14 bases between. This CDR3 is 16 amino acids long. Per the germline V gene, CDR1 is LGHDT and CDR2 is YNNKEL (reference sequence). This clone was picked up one time. As processed by the authors: Estimation of nucleated cell counts was performed using reference gene primer amplification. The method was immunoSEQ multiplex PCR; TCRdb's version includes in-frame clones alone and lacks a portion of them. Clonal size and the V and J genes are those of that table, whereas D and trimming came from the DNA. The sample has some 100,000 clones, roughly 90% seen once.

The sequence was collected from a woman aged 70 to 79 with acute or convalescent COVID-19. This chain joins TRBV3-1 (or the pseudogene TRBV3-2) and TRBJ2-6; D unresolved. The sequenced sample consisted of peripheral blood. CDR3 sequence (DNA): TGTGCCAGCGGAGAAAAATCAAGCTCTGGGGCCAACGTCCTGACTTTC. This gives the protein CASGEKSSSGANVLTF.